These T cell receptor beta chains were read from a single sample in a study of PD-1 blockade in classical Hodgkin lymphoma. Clones were read by immunoSEQ multiplex PCR, and TCRdb kept only the in-frame ones, dropping some. The sample contains 95,000 to 100,000 clones, around 89% of which appear only once. The source material was peripheral blood mononuclear cells (PBMCs), sampled before the second cycle of nivolumab. These receptors were obtained from a human donor with classical Hodgkin lymphoma. The CDR3 runs from the conserved cysteine through the conserved F or W. A D gene is named only where the DNA matches it firmly. Not every row has a clone size; where given, it reads once, few, many or a size class.

V	size	J	D	DNA	CDR3
TRBV7-3	.	TRBJ2-6	.	TGTGCCAGCAGCCCACTCGGAGGCAGGGAAAGGTCTGGGGCCAACGTCCTGACTTTC	CASSPLGGRERSGANVLTF
TRBV5-6	once	TRBJ2-3	.	TGTGCCAGCAGCCCTGGGCTGAACACAGATACGCAGTATTTT	CASSPGLNTDTQYF
TRBV19	.	TRBJ1-3	.	TGTGCCAGTAGTATCCTCTTCGCTCTCCGAGGGGACACCATATATTTT	CASSILFALRGDTIYF
TRBV7-3	once	TRBJ1-1	.	TGTGCCAGCAGCCACCCGGGCAGGGAAGCTTTCTTT	CASSHPGREAFF
TRBV6-1	.	TRBJ2-7	.	TGTGCCAGCAGCCCGAACAGGGTTGAGCAGTACTTC	CASSPNRVEQYF
TRBV27	.	TRBJ2-7	.	TGTGCCAGCAGTTTAACACAATTCTACGAGCAGTACTTC	CASSLTQFYEQYF
TRBV6-6	.	TRBJ1-5	.	TGTGCCAGCACCACGGGGGGGGGCGATCAGCCCCAGCATTTT	CASTTGGGDQPQHF
TRBV28	.	TRBJ2-5	.	TGTGCCAGCTCCCACACAAATATGCAAGAGACCCAGTACTTC	CASSHTNMQETQYF
TRBV4-3	.	TRBJ2-6	.	TGCGCCAGCAGCCAATCCTCCAGGGGTTCTGGGGCCAACGTCCTGACTTTC	CASSQSSRGSGANVLTF
TRBV6-5	.	TRBJ1-4	.	TGTGCCAGCAGTGGAACAGGGAGAGTGGAGGAAAAACTGTTTTTT	CASSGTGRVEEKLFF
TRBV5-6	.	TRBJ1-4	TRBD1	TGTGCCAGCAGCTGGGGACAGGTCAATGAAAAACTGTTTTTT	CASSWGQVNEKLFF
TRBV30	.	TRBJ2-3	.	TGTGCCTGGAGTGCGGCAGGGGCGCGCACAGATACGCAGTATTTT	CAWSAAGARTDTQYF
TRBV2	.	TRBJ1-2	.	TGTGCCAGCAACCCCTATGGCTACACCTTC	CASNPYGYTF
TRBV4-2	.	TRBJ1-3	.	TGTGCCAGCAGCCAGCAGGTGAGGGTAGCTGGAAACACCATATATTTT	CASSQQVRVAGNTIYF
TRBV18	.	TRBJ2-7	TRBD2	TGTGCCAGCTCACGGGACCTAGCGGGGGTCCTCTCCTACGAGCAGTACTTC	CASSRDLAGVLSYEQYF
TRBV11-2	.	TRBJ1-5	.	TGTGCCAGCAGCCGGTCGGGTAGCAATCAGCCCCAGCATTTT	CASSRSGSNQPQHF
TRBV7-6	.	TRBJ1-2	.	TGTGCCAGCAGCTTAGAGACTCAAGCTAACTATGGCTACACCTTC	CASSLETQANYGYTF
TRBV5-1	.	TRBJ2-1	.	TGCGCCAGCAGCTCCGGGGGTAAAACCTACAATGAGCAGTTCTTC	CASSSGGKTYNEQFF
TRBV14	.	TRBJ1-1	TRBD1	TGTGCCAGCAGCCAAGAATTAAGGGACAGGGAGTACACTGAAGCTTTCTTT	CASSQELRDREYTEAFF
TRBV2	.	TRBJ1-1	TRBD1	TGTGCCAGCAGGGACAGGTTCACTGAAGCTTTCTTT	CASRDRFTEAFF
TRBV30	.	TRBJ2-3	TRBD2	TGTGCCTGGAGATTAGCGGGGGGGCCCACGCAGTATTTT	CAWRLAGGPTQYF
TRBV11-2	.	TRBJ2-2	.	TGTGCCAGCAGCTTAATTGTCAACACCGGGGAGCTGTTTTTT	CASSLIVNTGELFF
TRBV7-8	.	TRBJ1-1	.	TGTGCCAGCAGGAAACAGGGAGAAGCTTTCTTT	CASRKQGEAFF
TRBV2	.	TRBJ2-7	.	TGTGCCAGCACCACGTTGCCACTGACAGGTACCTACTACGAGCAGTACTTC	CASTTLPLTGTYYEQYF
TRBV30	few	TRBJ1-1	.	TGTGCCTGGAATATAGACAGTTCGAACACTGAAGCTTTCTTT	CAWNIDSSNTEAFF
TRBV7-2	.	TRBJ2-2	.	TGTGCCAGCAGCTTAGCGCGAGGGGGATCGGGCACCGGGGAGCTGTTTTTT	CASSLARGGSGTGELFF
TRBV2	.	TRBJ1-4	TRBD1	TGTGCCACCCAAAGGGGGCCAGGGGAAAAACTGTTTTTT	CATQRGPGEKLFF
TRBV7-8	.	TRBJ1-4	.	TGTGCCAGCAGCCTCCTTGGTGCTGAAAAACTGTTTTTT	CASSLLGAEKLFF
TRBV7-9	.	TRBJ1-4	TRBD1	TGTGCCAGCAGGGGGCCCGACAGGGCTGAAAAACTGTTTTTT	CASRGPDRAEKLFF
TRBV7-8	.	TRBJ1-1	.	TGTGCCAGCAGCCCCGGACAGACAATTCTACTGAACACTGAAGCTTTCTTT	CASSPGQTILLNTEAFF
TRBV7-2	.	TRBJ1-1	.	TGTGCCAGCAGCCCCGGACCCATGAACACTGAAGCTTTCTTT	CASSPGPMNTEAFF
TRBV7-2	.	TRBJ2-1	TRBD2	TGTGCCAGCAGTTTTTATAGCGGGGGGCTCAATGAGCAGTTCTTC	CASSFYSGGLNEQFF
TRBV7-9	.	TRBJ1-1	.	TGTGCCAGCAGCTTAGAACTTGAAGCTTTCTTT	CASSLELEAFF
TRBV18	.	TRBJ2-7	.	TGTGCCAGCTCACCAATCTCGGCAGAGACCTACGAGCAGTACTTC	CASSPISAETYEQYF
TRBV21-1	.	TRBJ2-3	.	TGTGCCAGCAGCAAATTAGGAGGGGGCCTCACAGATACGCAGTATTTT	CASSKLGGGLTDTQYF
TRBV10-1	.	TRBJ2-6	.	TGCGCCAGCATCCTGAGAGGGGCGAAACCCTCTGGGGCCAACGTCCTGACTTTC	CASILRGAKPSGANVLTF
TRBV7-7	.	TRBJ2-2	TRBD2	TGTGCCAGCAGCACAACTAGCGGGGACACCGGGGAGCTGTTTTTT	CASSTTSGDTGELFF
TRBV18	.	TRBJ1-2	TRBD1	TGTGCCAGCTCACCTCAGGGACAGGGCTATGGCTACACCTTC	CASSPQGQGYGYTF
TRBV4-3	.	TRBJ1-2	.	TGCGCCAGCAGCCAAGGGGAGATTACCTATGGCTACACCTTC	CASSQGEITYGYTF
TRBV7-2	.	TRBJ2-3	.	TGTGCCAGCAGCTTAGCGGGGAGAACAGATACGCAGTATTTT	CASSLAGRTDTQYF
TRBV7-2	.	TRBJ1-3	.	TGTGCCAGCAGCTTAGAATTGGGGGCTGGAAACACCATATATTTT	CASSLELGAGNTIYF
TRBV2	once	TRBJ2-1	.	TGTGCCAGCAGCCCAGGGGGCGGGGGCCCCTACAATGAGCAGTTCTTC	CASSPGGGGPYNEQFF
TRBV5-1	.	TRBJ1-4	.	TGCGCCAGCAGCCAACCCCTAGGGGAGGAAAAACTGTTTTTT	CASSQPLGEEKLFF
TRBV28	.	TRBJ2-5	TRBD1	TGTGCCAGCAGTTTTCCCGGGACAGACCAAGAGACCCAGTACTTC	CASSFPGTDQETQYF
TRBV11-2	.	TRBJ2-3	.	TGTGCCAGCAGCTTAGCCCCGTGGCGGGGAGGTAGGGATACGCAGTATTTT	CASSLAPWRGGRDTQYF
TRBV9	once	TRBJ2-7	TRBD2	TGTGCCAGCGGGCTCGCGGGGGTGAACTACGAGCAGTACTTC	CASGLAGVNYEQYF
TRBV11-2	once	TRBJ2-3	.	TGTGCCAGCAGCTTTGGCGCAGATACGCAGTATTTT	CASSFGADTQYF
TRBV5-6	.	TRBJ2-7	.	TGTGCCAGCAGCTTGGGTGGGGAGCAGTACTTC	CASSLGGEQYF
TRBV7-2	.	TRBJ2-1	TRBD2	TGTGCCAGCAGCTTTTGGTTAGCGGGGAGCTACAATGAGCAGTTCTTC	CASSFWLAGSYNEQFF
TRBV6-5	once	TRBJ1-2	.	TGTGCCAGCAGTTACACCCACCCCGGGACAAGCTATGGCTACACCTTC	CASSYTHPGTSYGYTF
TRBV5-1	.	TRBJ2-7	TRBD2	TGCGCCAGCAGCTTTACTAGCGGTTCCTACGAGCAGTACTTC	CASSFTSGSYEQYF
TRBV7-8	few	TRBJ1-6	.	TGTGCCAGCAGCTTAAATCTAGCGGTTAATTCACCCCTCCACTTT	CASSLNLAVNSPLHF
TRBV6-6	.	TRBJ1-5	.	TGTGCCAGCAGAAACACCGGAGGGTCCAATCAGCCCCAGCATTTT	CASRNTGGSNQPQHF
TRBV14	.	TRBJ2-1	.	TGTGCCAGCAGCCAAGCCACAGGAAATGAGCAGTTCTTC	CASSQATGNEQFF
TRBV29-1	.	TRBJ2-7	.	TGCAGCGTTCGGGGAGAGGGCTACGAGCAGTACTTC	CSVRGEGYEQYF
TRBV5-1	.	TRBJ2-3	.	TGCGCCAGCAGCCAATTCCCACTGATTACTAGGACAGATACGCAGTATTTT	CASSQFPLITRTDTQYF
TRBV7-3	.	TRBJ1-6	TRBD1	TGTGCCAGCAGCGCCACCGGGACAGGGAATTCACCCCTCCACTTT	CASSATGTGNSPLHF